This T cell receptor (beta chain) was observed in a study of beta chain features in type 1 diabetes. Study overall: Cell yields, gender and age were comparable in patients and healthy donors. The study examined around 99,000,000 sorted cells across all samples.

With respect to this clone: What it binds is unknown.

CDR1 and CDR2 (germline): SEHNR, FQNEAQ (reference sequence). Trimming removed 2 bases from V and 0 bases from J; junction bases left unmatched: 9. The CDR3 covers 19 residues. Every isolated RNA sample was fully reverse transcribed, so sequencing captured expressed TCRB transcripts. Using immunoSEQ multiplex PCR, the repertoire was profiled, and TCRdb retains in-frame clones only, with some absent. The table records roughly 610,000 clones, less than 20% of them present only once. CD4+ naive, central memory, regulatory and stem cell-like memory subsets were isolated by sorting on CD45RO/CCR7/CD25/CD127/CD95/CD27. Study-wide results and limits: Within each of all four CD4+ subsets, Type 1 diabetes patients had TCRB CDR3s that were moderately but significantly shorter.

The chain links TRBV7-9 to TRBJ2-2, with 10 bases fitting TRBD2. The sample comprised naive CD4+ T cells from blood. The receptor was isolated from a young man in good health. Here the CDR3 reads CASSLPSVSGRANTGELFF. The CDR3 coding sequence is TGTGCCAGCAGCTTACCGTCCGTCAGCGGGAGGGCGAACACCGGGGAGCTGTTTTTT.